The T cell receptor beta chain described here comes from a study of blood T cell repertoires in COVID-19 (dated by TCRdb to 2018 to 2020). Looking at the study overall: Collaborator samples came from the United States, Italy and Spain and covered acute and convalescent phases of COVID-19. The material from the prospective study consisted of cDNA or gDNA derived from T cells, B-cell-depleted T cells, or PBMCs. HLA class I and class II types, where available, came from metadata supplied by the sample provider rather than from assay-based typing. The samples were drawn from two sources: the first 160 participants of the ongoing ImmuneRACE study, and 1,000 to 1,500 subjects contributed by 6 global collaborators. A freely available public database, intended as a resource for researchers studying the immune response to SARS-CoV-2, is where the repertoires were released. The sample metadata nearly always contained a de-identified subject ID, COVID-19 status, age in years and sex. The dataset comprised deeply sampled blood TCRbeta repertoires from subjects exposed to, actively infected with, or recovered from COVID-19.

Participants in the prospective study were enrolled through a virtual design, were aged 18 to 89 years, and lived in approximately 25 United States geographic areas. In the prospective study, cohorts were assigned on the basis of participant-reported clinical history obtained from a screening survey and a study questionnaire. Recovered participants in ImmuneRACE Cohort 3 were defined as having two consecutive negative NP/OP PCR tests, clearance from a healthcare professional, or resolution of symptoms. In the prospective study, mobile phlebotomists collected whole blood, serum and a nasopharyngeal or oropharyngeal swab from each participant. Participants in the prospective study had the option to provide additional blood draws and questionnaires over an approximately 2-month period. Before DNA extraction, blood samples from the prospective study were shipped at room temperature or frozen. Comment on this clone: Its target antigen remains unknown. Base qualities were left out, and no much larger clone turns up one base away.

TCRbeta CDR3 regions were amplified from genomic DNA using the immunoSEQ Assay, a bias-controlled multiplex PCR. In the paper's pipeline: Within the assay, amplification of reference gene primers was used to estimate how many nucleated cells each sample contained. To quantify the absolute abundance of each unique TCRbeta CDR3 rearrangement, sequence reads were collapsed and filtered. For each sample, productive Simpson clonality was calculated as the square root of Simpson's diversity index across productive rearrangements. TCRdb carries this immuneACCESS record with in-frame sequences only. Its versions omit some clonotypes, under half of them owing to an unresolved V gene in the studies checked, with the rest unexplained. Clone size and V and J calls were adopted from that table, with D and trimming inferred from the DNA. Within this sample are roughly 280,000 clones, with roughly 86% of them counted one time only. Jointly, the top ten make up less than 2% of the sample.

What the authors observed across the whole study: How much clinical and demographic metadata was included differed by source and by participant, and the metadata was provided uncurated.

The CDR3, cysteine through phenylalanine, is 15 amino acids long. CDR3 DNA only is kept here, 45 bases in frame from base 1. V sheds 4 bases and J sheds 7 bases, leaving 19 bases between their ends. CDR1 and CDR2, per the germline V gene (reference sequence), are MNHEY and SMNVEV. The clonotype comes from a woman aged 55 to 70 who had recovered from COVID-19. The sample comprised PBMCs or T cells enriched from blood (not recorded which). The V and J genes are TRBV27 and TRBJ2-5; TRBD1 is possibly the D segment (8 matching bases). The CDR3 in this case is CASSSSGGGRGTQYF. The DNA reads as follows: TGTGCCAGCAGTTCGTCAGGGGGCGGGAGAGGGACCCAGTACTTC.